A selection of T cell receptor beta chains follows, all from one sample in a study of shared clonotypes between healthy human individuals. The method was immunoSEQ multiplex PCR; TCRdb's version includes in-frame clones alone and lacks a portion of them. The sample includes fewer than 2.5 million clones, under 95% of them seen just once. Input material: naive CD4+ T cells from PBMCs. The receptors were gathered from a man younger than 30 in good health. Some clones in this sample may be carry-over from other donors' samples. Each CDR3 is given with its conserved first and last residue. Each record gives: V gene, J gene, clone size, D gene, CDR3 DNA, CDR3 protein. D genes are given only for firm matches. Not every row has a clone size; where given, it reads once, few, many or a size class.

V gene: TRBV6-1
J gene: TRBJ1-1
clone size: -
D gene: -
CDR3 DNA: TGTGCCAGCAGTGAGGACAGCCGAATGAACACTGAAGCTTTCTTT
CDR3 protein: CASSEDSRMNTEAFF

V gene: TRBV6-1
J gene: TRBJ2-7
clone size: few
D gene: TRBD1
CDR3 DNA: TGTGCCAGCACCGGGACAGGGGTTCACGAGCAGTACTTC
CDR3 protein: CASTGTGVHEQYF

V gene: TRBV2
J gene: TRBJ2-7
clone size: -
D gene: -
CDR3 DNA: TGTGCCAGCAGATCACAGGGTAGGAGCCACGAGCAGTACTTC
CDR3 protein: CASRSQGRSHEQYF

V gene: TRBV7-9
J gene: TRBJ2-1
clone size: -
D gene: -
CDR3 DNA: TGTGCCAGCAGCTTCCGACTAGAATCCTACAATGAGCAGTTCTTC
CDR3 protein: CASSFRLESYNEQFF

V gene: TRBV7-9
J gene: TRBJ1-2
clone size: -
D gene: -
CDR3 DNA: TGTGCCAGCAGCTTATCAGGGTCCTATGGCTACACCTTC
CDR3 protein: CASSLSGSYGYTF

V gene: TRBV5-1
J gene: TRBJ1-2
clone size: -
D gene: -
CDR3 DNA: TGCGCCAGCAGCTTGTGGTCAGACGTTGACTATGGCTACACCTTC
CDR3 protein: CASSLWSDVDYGYTF

V gene: TRBV6-5
J gene: TRBJ1-3
clone size: -
D gene: -
CDR3 DNA: TGTGCCAGCAGTTTAGTCGGTGGCGGAAACACCATATATTTT
CDR3 protein: CASSLVGGGNTIYF

V gene: TRBV5-8
J gene: TRBJ1-1
clone size: -
D gene: -
CDR3 DNA: TGTGCCAGCAGCTTGGCCGGGGCCATGAACACTGAAGCTTTCTTT
CDR3 protein: CASSLAGAMNTEAFF

V gene: TRBV2
J gene: TRBJ2-3
clone size: -
D gene: -
CDR3 DNA: TGTGCCAGAGCTACAGATACGCAGTATTTT
CDR3 protein: CARATDTQYF

V gene: TRBV19
J gene: TRBJ1-4
clone size: -
D gene: -
CDR3 DNA: TGTGCCAGTAGTGCACTACAGGGTACCAATGAAAAACTGTTTTTT
CDR3 protein: CASSALQGTNEKLFF

V gene: TRBV19
J gene: TRBJ1-5
clone size: -
D gene: -
CDR3 DNA: TGTGCCAGTAGTATTTGGTCGGAGCCCCAGCATTTT
CDR3 protein: CASSIWSEPQHF

V gene: TRBV25-1
J gene: TRBJ1-1
clone size: -
D gene: -
CDR3 DNA: TGTGCCAGCAGTGAAGGGGAGGCTGAAGCTTTCTTT
CDR3 protein: CASSEGEAEAFF

V gene: TRBV9
J gene: TRBJ1-2
clone size: -
D gene: -
CDR3 DNA: TGTGCCAGCAGCGGGTCTAGGGGGGGCTATGGCTACACCTTC
CDR3 protein: CASSGSRGGYGYTF

V gene: TRBV11-2
J gene: TRBJ2-7
clone size: once
D gene: -
CDR3 DNA: TGTGCCAGCAGCTTAAGCGTGGCGGGCAGCTCCTACGAGCAGTACTTC
CDR3 protein: CASSLSVAGSSYEQYF

V gene: TRBV11-3
J gene: TRBJ2-7
clone size: -
D gene: TRBD2
CDR3 DNA: TGTGCCAGCTCCCCGAAGGCTAGCGGTACCTACGAGCAGTACTTC
CDR3 protein: CASSPKASGTYEQYF

V gene: TRBV13
J gene: TRBJ1-4
clone size: -
D gene: -
CDR3 DNA: TGTGCCAGCAGCTTAGGGCAGGTTAATGAAAAACTGTTTTTT
CDR3 protein: CASSLGQVNEKLFF

V gene: TRBV7-2
J gene: TRBJ2-7
clone size: -
D gene: -
CDR3 DNA: TGTGCCAGCAGCTCGCCCTCAGTCTACGAGCAGTACTTC
CDR3 protein: CASSSPSVYEQYF

V gene: TRBV6-1
J gene: TRBJ1-1
clone size: -
D gene: -
CDR3 DNA: TGTGCCAGCAGGGACGCCCTGAACACTGAAGCTTTCTTT
CDR3 protein: CASRDALNTEAFF

V gene: TRBV27
J gene: TRBJ2-7
clone size: -
D gene: TRBD2
CDR3 DNA: TGTGCCAGCAGTTTGCGGGGGGTTTTATCTTCCGAGCAGTACTTC
CDR3 protein: CASSLRGVLSSEQYF

V gene: TRBV19
J gene: TRBJ1-1
clone size: once
D gene: -
CDR3 DNA: TGTGCCAGTAGTATTTCACAGGGCTACACTGAAGCTTTCTTT
CDR3 protein: CASSISQGYTEAFF

V gene: TRBV4-2
J gene: TRBJ1-1
clone size: -
D gene: -
CDR3 DNA: TGTGCCAGCAGCCAACGCGGATCGGGTATCTTGGCCACTGAAGCTTTCTTT
CDR3 protein: CASSQRGSGILATEAFF

V gene: TRBV28
J gene: TRBJ1-5
clone size: -
D gene: TRBD1
CDR3 DNA: TGTGCCAGCAGTTTACGGGGACAGGGGAGTCAGCCCCAGCATTTT
CDR3 protein: CASSLRGQGSQPQHF

V gene: TRBV6-5
J gene: TRBJ1-1
clone size: -
D gene: -
CDR3 DNA: TGTGCCAGCAGCAGGGGTGGAACTGAAGCTTTCTTT
CDR3 protein: CASSRGGTEAFF

V gene: TRBV18
J gene: TRBJ1-5
clone size: -
D gene: TRBD1
CDR3 DNA: TGTGCCAGCTCGTCCACAGGGGGCAATCAGCCCCAGCATTTT
CDR3 protein: CASSSTGGNQPQHF

V gene: TRBV9
J gene: TRBJ2-2
clone size: -
D gene: -
CDR3 DNA: TGTGCCAGCAGCGTAGCCGCGACAGACACCGGGGAGCTGTTTTTT
CDR3 protein: CASSVAATDTGELFF

V gene: TRBV18
J gene: TRBJ1-2
clone size: -
D gene: TRBD1
CDR3 DNA: TGTGCCAGCTCACCTCGTAACCAAGGGACAGGGTTCGACTACACCTTC
CDR3 protein: CASSPRNQGTGFDYTF

V gene: TRBV7-8
J gene: TRBJ2-3
clone size: -
D gene: TRBD1
CDR3 DNA: TGTGCCAGCAGCTCCGCCCGGGACAGGGGGCCCCGTAGCACAGATACGCAGTATTTT
CDR3 protein: CASSSARDRGPRSTDTQYF

V gene: TRBV28
J gene: TRBJ2-7
clone size: once
D gene: TRBD1
CDR3 DNA: TGTGCCAGCAGTTTATGGTCCGGGACAGGGGCGGGCGAGCAGTACTTC
CDR3 protein: CASSLWSGTGAGEQYF

V gene: TRBV5-1
J gene: TRBJ1-2
clone size: -
D gene: -
CDR3 DNA: TGCGCCAGCAGCTTGGAGATCGGTCTCTATGGCTACACCTTC
CDR3 protein: CASSLEIGLYGYTF

V gene: TRBV28
J gene: TRBJ1-5
clone size: -
D gene: -
CDR3 DNA: TGTGCCAGCACCTCCGGGACAAACAATCAGCCCCAGCATTTT
CDR3 protein: CASTSGTNNQPQHF

V gene: TRBV5-6
J gene: TRBJ2-5
clone size: -
D gene: TRBD2
CDR3 DNA: TGTGCCAGCAGCCGGACGGGAGGGGCAGAGACCCAGTACTTC
CDR3 protein: CASSRTGGAETQYF

V gene: TRBV18
J gene: TRBJ2-1
clone size: -
D gene: TRBD1
CDR3 DNA: TGTGCCAGCTCACCAACTACAGGGGTCGGTAATGAGCAGTTCTTC
CDR3 protein: CASSPTTGVGNEQFF

V gene: TRBV20-1
J gene: TRBJ1-2
clone size: -
D gene: -
CDR3 DNA: TGCAGTGCTACCCTATTAGGTGGCTACACCTTC
CDR3 protein: CSATLLGGYTF

V gene: TRBV2
J gene: TRBJ1-1
clone size: -
D gene: -
CDR3 DNA: TGTGCCAGCAACCTGGCTAATGAAGCTTTCTTT
CDR3 protein: CASNLANEAFF

V gene: TRBV11-3
J gene: TRBJ1-1
clone size: -
D gene: -
CDR3 DNA: TGTGCCAGCAGCCCAGGTAGGAACACTGAAGCTTTCTTT
CDR3 protein: CASSPGRNTEAFF

V gene: TRBV6-5
J gene: TRBJ1-2
clone size: -
D gene: -
CDR3 DNA: TGTGCCAGCAGTTACTCGATGGGGAACTATGGCTACACCTTC
CDR3 protein: CASSYSMGNYGYTF

V gene: TRBV19
J gene: TRBJ2-1
clone size: -
D gene: TRBD2
CDR3 DNA: TGTGCCAGTTCCCCGGGGACTAGCGCCCGCGAGGTGCAGTTCTTC
CDR3 protein: CASSPGTSAREVQFF

V gene: TRBV9
J gene: TRBJ1-3
clone size: -
D gene: -
CDR3 DNA: TGTGCCAGCAGCGCCTACATTGGAAACACCATATATTTT
CDR3 protein: CASSAYIGNTIYF

V gene: TRBV28
J gene: TRBJ2-7
clone size: once
D gene: -
CDR3 DNA: TGTGCCAGCAGTGAAGGGACCCATAGGGACGAGCAGTACTTC
CDR3 protein: CASSEGTHRDEQYF

V gene: TRBV7-2
J gene: TRBJ2-1
clone size: -
D gene: -
CDR3 DNA: TGTGCCAGCAGCTTGATACCGGGACGCGAGCAGTTCTTC
CDR3 protein: CASSLIPGREQFF

V gene: TRBV7-9
J gene: TRBJ2-5
clone size: -
D gene: -
CDR3 DNA: TGTGCCAGCAGCCGGCGGGACGGAGGGAGGCAAGAGACCCAGTACTTC
CDR3 protein: CASSRRDGGRQETQYF

V gene: TRBV29-1
J gene: TRBJ1-1
clone size: -
D gene: -
CDR3 DNA: TGCAGCGTTGTAGGGTTGGGCAGCATGAACACTGAAGCTTTCTTT
CDR3 protein: CSVVGLGSMNTEAFF

V gene: TRBV13
J gene: TRBJ2-7
clone size: -
D gene: -
CDR3 DNA: TGTGCCAGCAGCCCCCAGGACATGCAGTACTTC
CDR3 protein: CASSPQDMQYF

V gene: TRBV7-3
J gene: TRBJ2-7
clone size: -
D gene: TRBD1
CDR3 DNA: TGTGCCAGCAGCTCCTTGGGACAGGGGGCTAACGAGCAGTACTTC
CDR3 protein: CASSSLGQGANEQYF

V gene: TRBV10-1
J gene: TRBJ2-7
clone size: -
D gene: TRBD2
CDR3 DNA: TGCGCCAGCACCGAGTGGGGACTAGCGGGATCCTACGAGCAGTACTTC
CDR3 protein: CASTEWGLAGSYEQYF

V gene: TRBV10-1
J gene: TRBJ2-3
clone size: -
D gene: -
CDR3 DNA: TGCGCCATCCGGGGAGAGGCACAGGGTAAAGCAGATACGCAGTATTTT
CDR3 protein: CAIRGEAQGKADTQYF

V gene: TRBV19
J gene: TRBJ2-2
clone size: -
D gene: -
CDR3 DNA: TGTGCCAGTAGGTGGAGGCCCCGAGGGGAGCTGTTTTTT
CDR3 protein: CASRWRPRGELFF

V gene: TRBV21-1
J gene: TRBJ2-7
clone size: once
D gene: -
CDR3 DNA: TGTGCCAGCAGCTTGGGGCTCGGGGAAGAAGGCTACGAGCAGTACTTC
CDR3 protein: CASSLGLGEEGYEQYF

V gene: TRBV6-5
J gene: TRBJ2-5
clone size: -
D gene: TRBD2
CDR3 DNA: TGTGCCAGCAGCCGGCGGACTAGCGGCCAAGAGACCCAGTACTTC
CDR3 protein: CASSRRTSGQETQYF

V gene: TRBV30
J gene: TRBJ1-1
clone size: -
D gene: -
CDR3 DNA: TGTGCCTGGAGTGGATATTGGGACCCGCGGACTGAAGCTTTCTTT
CDR3 protein: CAWSGYWDPRTEAFF

V gene: TRBV5-1
J gene: TRBJ2-2
clone size: -
D gene: -
CDR3 DNA: TGCGCCAGCAGCCCCAGGACAGTGAACACCGGGGAGCTGTTTTTT
CDR3 protein: CASSPRTVNTGELFF

V gene: TRBV5-4
J gene: TRBJ1-2
clone size: -
D gene: -
CDR3 DNA: TGTGCCAGCAGCTTGCAAGGTGGACAAGATGGCTACACCTTC
CDR3 protein: CASSLQGGQDGYTF

V gene: TRBV5-5
J gene: TRBJ2-7
clone size: -
D gene: -
CDR3 DNA: TGTGCCAGCAGCTTGGGACACAGGGTTAGCTACGAGCAGTACTTC
CDR3 protein: CASSLGHRVSYEQYF